Presented here are 25 T cell receptor beta chains from one specimen sequenced in a study of shared clonotypes between healthy human individuals. Repertoires were generated with immunoSEQ multiplex PCR, while TCRdb's copy carries only in-frame clones and drops some. The table shows about 800,000 clones, with approximately 97% occurring only once. CD8 cells classed as naive were CD45RO-negative and positively selected for CCR7, excluding terminally differentiated effector memory CD45RA+ cells. Sequencing was done on a sample of naive CD8+ T cells sorted from blood. These receptors were taken from a man aged 25-45 years in good health.

This chain joins TRBV7-8 and TRBJ2-5; unclear D gene. CDR3 size: 13 residues. V was cut by 3 bases and J by 3 bases, with 8 bases left in between. Germline values: CDR1 SGHVS, CDR2 FQNEAQ. CDR3 protein: CASSFVMEETQYF. The CDR3, as DNA: TGTGCCAGCAGCTTTGTGATGGAAGAGACCCAGTACTTC.

The rearrangement links TRBV28 to TRBJ1-1; TRBD1 might be the D (6 bases). The CDR3 is 16 residues long. Germline CDR1 is MDHEN and CDR2 is SYDVKM. V was trimmed by 1 base and J by 2 bases, leaving 14 bases between them. DNA of the CDR3: TGTGCCAGCAGTTTATACTCGCAGACAGGTAACACTGAAGCTTTCTTT. Protein sequence: CASSLYSQTGNTEAFF.

The rearrangement uses TRBV7-9 and TRBJ2-2, with a tentative D call TRBD1 (6 bases). This CDR3 spans 14 amino acids. Between the trimmed V and J ends, which lost 2 bases and 4 bases, there was a span of 8 bases. Germline CDR1 and CDR2: SEHNR and FQNEAQ (reference sequence). The CDR3 DNA reads as TGTGCCAGCAGCTTAATCAGGGGCACCGGGGAGCTGTTTTTT. Amino acid sequence: CASSLIRGTGELFF.

The chain couples TRBV4-3 to TRBJ2-1, with D hard to call. This CDR3 spans 16 amino acids. Trimming took off 1 base at V and 7 bases at J, with 17 bases between the two ends. Per the germline V gene, CDR1 is LGHNA and CDR2 is YSLEER. This CDR3 is CASSQAQRWDTNEQFF. The DNA for the CDR3 is TGCGCCAGCAGCCAAGCCCAGAGATGGGATACTAATGAGCAGTTCTTC.

This chain links TRBV19 with TRBJ2-7, with D unresolved. Germline V lookup: CDR1 LNHDA, CDR2 SQIVND (reference sequence). The CDR3 is 13 residues long. V lost 0 bases to trimming and J lost 3 bases, with 6 bases between them. The CDR3 sequence is CASSIDRSYEQYF. CDR3 nucleotides: TGTGCCAGTAGTATAGACAGGAGCTACGAGCAGTACTTC.

The gene calls are TRBV11-2 and TRBJ2-1; D might be TRBD2 (5 bases). This CDR3 has 15 residues. V shed 6 bases and J shed 4 bases, with 16 bases lying between them. Germline V CDR1 and CDR2: SGHAT, FQNNGV. CDR3 in DNA: TGTGCCAGCAGTCCGCGTGAGGGCCGATACAATGAGCAGTTCTTC. This codes for CASSPREGRYNEQFF.

CDR3 coding DNA: TGTGCCAGCAGCCTCCATTGGGGCGGGGACGGTGAGCAGTTCTTC. The encoded protein is CASSLHWGGDGEQFF. V is TRBV4-2 and J is TRBJ2-1, with D tentatively TRBD2 (6 bases). The germline CDR1 and CDR2 sequences are LGHNA and YNFKEQ. Trimming removed 4 bases at V and 9 bases at J, with 19 bases between. This CDR3 is built from 15 residues.

This sequence joins TRBV5-1 and TRBJ2-7, with 13 bases identical to TRBD2. CDR3 length: 16 amino acids. Germline values: CDR1 SGHRS, CDR2 YFSETQ. The V gene end was trimmed by 4 bases and the J gene end by 3 bases; junction bases not matched to a gene: 7. CDR3 in amino acids: CASSPGLAGVFYEQYF. CDR3 nucleotide sequence: TGCGCCAGCAGCCCCGGACTAGCGGGAGTATTCTACGAGCAGTACTTC.

The rearrangement links TRBV7-9 to TRBJ1-1; D unresolved. CDR1 is SEHNR and CDR2 is FQNEAQ in the germline V gene (reference sequence). The ends were cut back, 5 bases at V and 6 bases at J, with 7 bases in the middle. The CDR3 contains 11 residues. For the CDR3, the DNA is TGTGCCAGCAGCCCCCAGGCTGAAGCTTTCTTT. This codes for CASSPQAEAFF.

CDR3 bases: TGCGCCAGCAGCCAAGAGGGGGACAGCCGAAATCAGCCCCAGCATTTT. Its translation is CASSQEGDSRNQPQHF. V and J are TRBV4-1 and TRBJ1-5, with 7 nucleotides matching TRBD1. With V trimmed by 0 bases and J by 4 bases, 6 bases remained unmatched. Germline CDR1 and CDR2: MGHRA and YSYEKL. The CDR3 covers 16 residues.

This chain connects TRBV6-5 to TRBJ2-7, with TRBD2 as a possible D gene (5 bases). Trimming removed 8 bases from V and 3 bases from J, with 11 bases in between. The CDR3 is 12 residues long. Germline V gene lookup returns CDR1 MNHEY and CDR2 SVGAGI. CDR3 bases: TGTGCCAGCCAAAGCGGCAACTACGAGCAGTACTTC. As protein: CASQSGNYEQYF.

The genes are TRBV2 and TRBJ2-3; no reliable D call. V lost 4 bases, J lost 1 base, and 12 bases lay in between. This CDR3 region has 15 residues. Germline V CDR1 and CDR2: SNHLY, FYNNEI. The CDR3 loop reads CASSAQRLGTDTQYF. CDR3 sequence (DNA): TGTGCCAGCAGTGCACAGAGGTTGGGCACAGATACGCAGTATTTT.

The V gene is TRBV28, the J gene TRBJ2-7, with 14 bases aligning to TRBD2. The CDR3 spans 16 residues. Germline assignment: CDR1 MDHEN and CDR2 SYDVKM. Losses at the gene ends were 6 bases for V and 7 bases for J; bases not matched to a gene: 11. CDR3 amino acids: CASRGRLAGGPGEQYF. The CDR3 DNA sequence: TGTGCCAGCAGGGGGAGACTAGCGGGAGGGCCGGGTGAGCAGTACTTC.

The chain employs TRBV14 and TRBJ2-2; 8 bases line up with TRBD1. The CDR3 runs 17 residues. V trimming: 1 base; J trimming: 1 base; junction bases outside the gene matches: 5. CDR1 SGHDN and CDR2 FVKESK come from the germline V gene. CDR3 region: CASSQVDRVWNTGELFF. The CDR3 coding sequence is TGTGCCAGCAGCCAAGTGGACAGGGTTTGGAACACCGGGGAGCTGTTTTTT.

DNA of the CDR3: TGTGCCAGCAGCCAGCCACAGGGCCTGAACACTGAAGCTTTCTTT. This encodes CASSQPQGLNTEAFF. This chain connects TRBV4-2 to TRBJ1-1; D possibly corresponds to TRBD1 (6 bases). Germline V CDR1 and CDR2: LGHNA, YNFKEQ. V lost 3 bases, J lost 0 bases, and 11 bases lay in between. The CDR3 is 15 residues long.

The rearrangement links TRBV6-5 to TRBJ2-7; 7 bases agree with TRBD1. The CDR3 contains 15 residues. Germline V gene data show CDR1 as MNHEY and CDR2 as SVGAGI. The ends lost 5 bases at V and 0 bases at J; junction bases unmatched: 7. The CDR3 DNA follows: TGTGCCAGCAGTCCCCGGGACAGCAGCTCCTACGAGCAGTACTTC. It codes for CASSPRDSSSYEQYF.

The chain joins TRBV27 to TRBJ2-7, with D tentatively TRBD1 (5 bases). Germline V gives CDR1 MNHEY, CDR2 SMNVEV (reference sequence). CDR3 length: 13 residues. The ends were cut back, 6 bases at V and 3 bases at J, with 12 bases in the middle. In nucleotides, the CDR3 is TGTGCCAGCAGCAGCATTCAGGGCTACGAGCAGTACTTC. Its translation is CASSSIQGYEQYF.

In nucleotides, the CDR3 is TGTGCCAGGCAACCCATAGCGGGAGGGCCCTTGGAGTACTACGAGCAGTACTTC. This translates into CARQPIAGGPLEYYEQYF. The J gene is TRBJ2-7, the V gene TRBV7-9; 11 nucleotides line up with TRBD2. Per the germline V gene, CDR1 is SEHNR and CDR2 is FQNEAQ (reference sequence). The CDR3 has 18 amino acids. The ends lost 9 bases at V and 3 bases at J; junction bases unmatched: 19.

J is TRBJ2-7 and V is TRBV7-9; D is ambiguous. The germline V gene has CDR1 SEHNR and CDR2 FQNEAQ (reference sequence). V was pared by 1 base and J by 0 bases, with 13 bases between. The CDR3 runs 16 residues. For the CDR3, the DNA is TGTGCCAGCAGCTTAGTTTCTGGGGTGAGCTCCTACGAGCAGTACTTC. This codes for CASSLVSGVSSYEQYF.

V and J are TRBV28 and TRBJ1-2; D is undetermined. The CDR3 runs to 12 residues. The V and J ends lost 7 bases and 3 bases respectively, with 9 bases between them. The germline V gene has CDR1 MDHEN and CDR2 SYDVKM. The DNA for the CDR3 is TGTGCCAGCAAAGGAGCTTACTATGGCTACACCTTC. Its translation is CASKGAYYGYTF.

The table lists this clone with a count of one. Other DNA sequences of this sample code for an identical CDR3. V gene TRBV5-1 combines with J gene TRBJ2-7; 7 bases fit TRBD1. The CDR3 extends over 14 amino acids. The V gene end was trimmed by 0 bases and the J gene end by 3 bases; junction bases not matched to a gene: 3. CDR1 is SGHRS and CDR2 is YFSETQ in the germline V gene. The chain's CDR3 is CASSLGQGLYEQYF. CDR3 coding DNA: TGCGCCAGCAGCTTGGGACAGGGCCTCTACGAGCAGTACTTC.

The chain couples TRBV19 to TRBJ2-7, with D perhaps TRBD2 (5 bases). With 5 bases removed from V and 6 bases from J, the gap between germline ends came to 17 bases. Germline V gene sequence: CDR1 LNHDA, CDR2 SQIVND (reference sequence). There are 14 residues in the CDR3. The CDR3 region is CASSSPLWGAEQYF. DNA for the CDR3: TGTGCCAGTAGTTCCCCCCTGTGGGGAGCCGAGCAGTACTTC.

CDR3 in DNA: TGTGCCAGCAGCTTAGTCAGGACCGGGGAGCTGTTTTTT. This sequence encodes CASSLVRTGELFF. The chain joins TRBV11-2 to TRBJ2-2; D ambiguous. The germline gives CDR1 SGHAT, CDR2 FQNNGV. V was cut by 1 base and J by 5 bases, with 5 bases left in between. The CDR3 contains 13 residues.

The J gene is TRBJ2-1, the V gene TRBV7-6, with 8 bases matching TRBD2. Germline V CDR1 and CDR2: SGHVS, FNYEAQ. There are 13 residues in the CDR3. V dropped 1 base and J dropped 10; count of bases not matched to a gene: 3. The CDR3 region has the DNA TGTGCCAGCAGCTTAGGGAGCGGGAGAGAGCAGTTCTTC. Its translation is CASSLGSGREQFF.

This clone occurred once. V is TRBV7-9 and J is TRBJ2-1; 14 bases agree with TRBD2. There are 16 residues in the CDR3. The V gene's germline CDR1 is SEHNR and CDR2 FQNEAQ (reference sequence). V was clipped by 4 bases and J by 6 bases; unmatched bases: 5. CDR3: CASSSRTSGRSNEQFF. The DNA for the CDR3 is TGTGCCAGCAGCTCTAGGACTAGCGGGAGGTCCAATGAGCAGTTCTTC.